This record looks at one T cell receptor beta chain sequence and its context. This table comes from immunoSEQ multiplex PCR, and its TCRdb copy is limited to in-frame clones, with some not included. Altogether about 130,000 clones are present, roughly 80% being singletons, with the ten largest covering about 6%. The germline V gene has CDR1 PRHDT and CDR2 FYEKMQ (reference sequence). V lost 2 bases, J lost 5 bases, and 12 bases lay in between. CDR3 length: 14 amino acids. The data were obtained in a study of blood T cell repertoires in COVID-19. Whole-study context: T cells, B-cell-depleted T cells, or PBMCs supplied cDNA or gDNA.

All enrollees were about 18 to 89 years old and from around 25 US areas. This clonotype was sampled from a woman between 45 and 60 years old who had recovered from COVID-19. The chain uses TRBV13 and TRBJ2-5; D is unresolved. Sequencing was done on a sample of PBMCs or T cells enriched from blood (not recorded which). The CDR3 reads CASSLIPSSETQYF. CDR3 DNA sequence: TGTGCCAGCAGCTTAATCCCGTCTTCGGAGACCCAGTACTTC.